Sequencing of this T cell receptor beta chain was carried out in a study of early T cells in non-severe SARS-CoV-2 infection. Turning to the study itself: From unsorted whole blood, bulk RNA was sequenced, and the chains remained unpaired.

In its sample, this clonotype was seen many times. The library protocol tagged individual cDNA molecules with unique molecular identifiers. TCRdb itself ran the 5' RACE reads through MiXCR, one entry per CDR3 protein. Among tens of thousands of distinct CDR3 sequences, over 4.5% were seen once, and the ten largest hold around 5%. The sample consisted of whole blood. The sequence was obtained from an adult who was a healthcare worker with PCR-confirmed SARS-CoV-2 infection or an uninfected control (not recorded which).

This CDR3 is CASRKTGTPVIEAFF. DNA for the CDR3: TGTGCCAGCAGAAAGACCGGGACCCCCGTTATTGAAGCTTTCTTT. The chain recombines TRBV14 with TRBJ1-1, with D possibly being TRBD1 (5 bases). V lost 6 bases and J 7 bases, leaving 21 bases between the germline ends. The CDR3 sequence is 15 residues long. Germline CDR1 reads SGHDN; CDR2 reads FVKESK. Supplemented by reference TRBV14 and TRBJ1-1, the full variable domain reads EAGVTQFPSHSVIEKGQTVTLRCDPISGHDNLYWYRRVMGKEIKFLLHFVKESKQDESGMPNNRFLAERTGGTYSTLKVQPAELEDSGVYFCASRKTGTPVIEAFFGQGTRLTVV.